This TCR beta chain was profiled in a study of control samples from healthy donors and cancer patients. Profiled with immunoSEQ multiplex PCR; TCRdb holds only in-frame clones, not every one. This table holds 130,000 or so clones, roughly 94% found once. Trimming took 1 base from V and 3 from J, leaving 7 bases between them. The CDR3 runs to 14 residues. Per germline, CDR1 SGHRS and CDR2 YFSETQ. This clonotype was sampled from a man in his fifties or sixties with colorectal cancer. The V and J genes are TRBV5-1 and TRBJ2-2, with D unclear. The source material was PBMCs. The CDR3 DNA reads as TGCGCCAGCAGCTTGCCAGACCACACCGGGGAGCTGTTTTTT. Its translation: CASSLPDHTGELFF.